This TCR beta chain was profiled in a study of cytomegalovirus exposure and HLA in healthy donors. Study-level information: In an earlier analysis, 117 million unique TCR beta sequences were found from some 200 million T cells.

A remark on this clone: Its antigen remains unidentified.

Notes on the study in general: In vitro assays verified that three CMV-associated chains recognized CMV antigens specifically. TCR beta V- and J-gene trimming was later associated with a missense DCLRE1C variant. Reportedly, HLA-A and HLA-B alleles of most subjects were accurately predicted from TCR beta.

The CDR3 runs to 15 residues. The V gene end was trimmed by 4 bases and the J gene end by 0 bases; junction bases not matched to a gene: 5. The germline gives CDR1 MNHNS, CDR2 SASEGT. It was with 60 Vbeta and 13 Jbeta primers that the PCR ran. Assay: immunoSEQ multiplex PCR; the TCRdb copy retains only in-frame clones and omits some. The sample yields roughly 160,000 clones, about 68% seen once. The source is a female donor in good health and CMV-seronegative. The chain uses TRBV6-1 and TRBJ2-5, with TRBD1 matching 7 bases. What was sequenced was PBMCs. The CDR3 loop is CASSVVGGNQETQYF. The CDR3, as DNA: TGTGCCAGCAGTGTTGTAGGGGGCAACCAAGAGACCCAGTACTTC.